This entry lists 12 T cell receptor beta chains sequenced from one sample in a study of naive and memory T cell subsets. The beta constant-region primer was an equimolar mix of two oligonucleotides covering TRBC1 and TRBC2. TCRdb re-called the UMI-ligation and nested PCR reads with MiXCR, one entry per CDR3 protein. The data contain approximately 140,000 distinct CDR3 sequences, approximately 15% of them singletons. The sample taken for sequencing was naive CD4+ T cells from blood. Receptors were obtained from a human donor in good health.

This clonotype was found many times. The chain has TRBV29-1 and TRBJ2-5; 14 nucleotides agree with TRBD2. CDR1 SQVTM and CDR2 ANQGSEA come from the germline V gene. The CDR3 is made up of 14 amino acids. V shed 5 bases and J 4 bases; nucleotides not matched to a gene: 3. The CDR3: CSVTGLAGAETQYF. Written as DNA, the CDR3 is TGCAGCGTTACGGGACTAGCGGGAGCAGAGACCCAGTACTTC.

This clonotype came up a few times. The chain carries TRBV10-2 and TRBJ2-5; 9 bases line up with TRBD2. Per germline, CDR1 WSHSY and CDR2 SAAADI. The CDR3 sequence is 15 residues long. V lost 6 bases, J lost 2 bases, and 7 bases stayed unmatched. The CDR3 loop is CASSTIAGDQETQYF. DNA of the CDR3: TGCGCCAGCAGCACTATAGCGGGGGATCAAGAGACCCAGTACTTC.

This clonotype was counted many times. The V and J genes are TRBV6-5 and TRBJ2-3; 7 nucleotides agree with TRBD1. This CDR3 has 14 amino acids. CDR1 MNHEY and CDR2 SVGAGI come from the germline V gene. Trimming cost V 5 bases and J 1 base; bases outside gene matches: 3. The CDR3 sequence is CASSRGQGTDTQYF. The CDR3 bases are TGTGCCAGCAGTCGTGGACAGGGCACAGATACGCAGTATTTT.

The chain links TRBV12-3 or TRBV12-4 to TRBJ1-5; a possible D gene is TRBD1 (6 bases). V gave up 0 bases and J gave up 7 bases, with 13 bases separating them. This CDR3 has 15 residues. The CDR3 loop is CASSLAGGSGQPQHF. The CDR3 nucleotides read TGTGCCAGCAGTTTAGCTGGGGGCTCCGGGCAGCCCCAGCATTTT.

The chain has TRBV6-5 and TRBJ1-3; 9 positions match TRBD1. The junction had 9 bases not matched to a gene; V was cut back by 6 bases and J by 3 bases. Looked up from germline, CDR1 is MNHEY and CDR2 is SVGAGI. The CDR3 has 16 residues. The CDR3 reads CASSRSTGGSGNTIYF. In DNA form, the CDR3 reads TGTGCCAGCAGCCGATCGACAGGGGGAAGTGGAAACACCATATATTTT.

There are a few counts of this clonotype. The V gene is TRBV20-1, the J gene TRBJ1-4; 7 bases align to TRBD1. The CDR3 has 16 residues. CDR1 and CDR2 (germline): DFQATT, SNEGSKA (reference sequence). The junction had 4 bases not matched to a gene; V was cut back by 0 bases and J by 0 bases. CDR3 sequence (DNA): TGCAGTGCTAGAGATCCCGGGACAGCAACTAATGAAAAACTGTTTTTT. Encoded protein: CSARDPGTATNEKLFF.

This clonotype occurred a few times. This chain links TRBV30 with TRBJ2-3; TRBD2 aligns across 7 bases. CDR1 is GTSNPN and CDR2 is SVGIG in the germline V gene (reference sequence). This CDR3 contains 14 residues. V lost 4 bases to trimming and J lost 0 bases; unmatched junction nucleotides: 4. The CDR3 spells CAWILAVSTDTQYF. The CDR3 nucleotides are TGTGCCTGGATCCTAGCGGTTAGCACAGATACGCAGTATTTT.

Only a few counts were recorded for this clonotype. The gene calls are TRBV6-2 or TRBV6-3 and TRBJ2-7, with 9 nucleotides matching TRBD2. The germline V gene has CDR1 MNHEY and CDR2 SVGEGT. This CDR3 is built from 15 residues. V was pared by 5 bases and J by 2 bases, with 7 bases of the junction left unmatched. The CDR3 DNA reads TGTGCCAGCAGTCCGGTAGCGGGAGCCACCTACGAGCAGTACTTC. Amino acids: CASSPVAGATYEQYF.

The CDR3 DNA follows: TGTGCCAGCAGCGTCTCACATGGGCTTGAAGCTTTCTTT. This codes for CASSVSHGLEAFF. This chain uses TRBV9 with TRBJ1-1; D ambiguous. CDR3 length: 13 residues. From germline, CDR1 is SGDLS and CDR2 YYNGEE. V gave up 2 bases and J gave up 7 bases, with 12 bases separating them.

The sample holds a few counts of this clonotype. The genes are TRBV25-1 and TRBJ1-1; possible D gene TRBD1, 5 bases. CDR3 size: 13 residues. Germline values: CDR1 MGHDK, CDR2 SYGVNS. V lost 0 bases and J 8 bases, leaving 10 bases between the germline ends. The CDR3 DNA sequence: TGTGCCAGCAGTGAATATGTGACAGCCGAAGCTTTCTTT. The encoded protein is CASSEYVTAEAFF.

A few counts support this clonotype. This chain uses TRBV14 with TRBJ1-1; 9 bases map to TRBD1. The V gene end was trimmed by 4 bases and the J gene end by 3 bases; junction bases not matched to a gene: 3. In germline, CDR1 is SGHDN, CDR2 FVKESK. The CDR3 sequence is 14 residues long. The chain's CDR3 is CASSLRQGDTEAFF. For the CDR3, the DNA is TGTGCCAGCAGCCTACGACAGGGGGACACTGAAGCTTTCTTT.

The rearrangement uses TRBV27 and TRBJ2-7, with 8 bases that match TRBD1. CDR3 length equals 16 residues. The J segment lost 2 bases and the V segment lost 5 bases, leaving 11 bases of the junction unmatched. Germline V gene lookup returns CDR1 MNHEY and CDR2 SMNVEV (reference sequence). This CDR3 is CASSPLTRGRPYEQYF. CDR3 in DNA: TGTGCCAGCAGTCCACTCACCAGGGGGCGCCCCTACGAGCAGTACTTC.